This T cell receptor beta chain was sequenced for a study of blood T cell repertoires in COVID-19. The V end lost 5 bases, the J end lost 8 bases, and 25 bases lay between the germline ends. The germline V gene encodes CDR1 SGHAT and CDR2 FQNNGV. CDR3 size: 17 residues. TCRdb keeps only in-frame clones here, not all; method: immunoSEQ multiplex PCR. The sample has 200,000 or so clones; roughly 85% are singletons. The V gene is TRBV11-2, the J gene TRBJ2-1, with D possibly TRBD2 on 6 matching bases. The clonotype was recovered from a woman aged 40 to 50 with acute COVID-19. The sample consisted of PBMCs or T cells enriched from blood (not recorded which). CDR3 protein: CASSEWDRGPTGDEQFF. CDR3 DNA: TGTGCCAGCAGCGAATGGGATCGCGGTCCAACGGGGGATGAGCAGTTCTTC.